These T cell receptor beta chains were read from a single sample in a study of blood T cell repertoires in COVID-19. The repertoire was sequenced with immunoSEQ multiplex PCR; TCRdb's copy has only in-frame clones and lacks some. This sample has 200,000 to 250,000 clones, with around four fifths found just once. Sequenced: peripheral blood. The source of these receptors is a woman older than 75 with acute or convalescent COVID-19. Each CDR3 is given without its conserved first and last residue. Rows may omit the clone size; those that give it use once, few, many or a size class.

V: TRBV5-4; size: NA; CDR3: ASSRTGGGEKLF
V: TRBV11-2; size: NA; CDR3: ASSLAVLAQETQY
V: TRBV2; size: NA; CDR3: ASSESLESGYGYT
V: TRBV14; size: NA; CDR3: ASSGRVSGGKGYEQY
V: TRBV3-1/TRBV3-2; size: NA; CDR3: ASSQDLRGINEQF
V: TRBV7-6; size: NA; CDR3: ASSLQQGADTQY
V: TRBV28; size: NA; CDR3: ASSPTGFREKLF
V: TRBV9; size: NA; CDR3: ASSPLSDRLNTEAF
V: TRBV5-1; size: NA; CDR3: ASSPGQGNQPQH
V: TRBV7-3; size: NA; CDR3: ASSKTTTTGVNQPQH
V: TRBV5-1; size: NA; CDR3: ASSLRLGVEQY
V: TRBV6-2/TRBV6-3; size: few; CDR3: ASSRQGHGGSYEQY
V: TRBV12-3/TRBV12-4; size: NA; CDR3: ASSRDRFWPQH
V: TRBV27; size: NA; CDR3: ASSFTGNYGYT
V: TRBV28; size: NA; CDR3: ATSMRTLLDQPQH
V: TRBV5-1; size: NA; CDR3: ASSLIQGEAWGYT
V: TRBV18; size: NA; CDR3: ASSPLAGVDEQF
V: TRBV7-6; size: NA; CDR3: ASSLAKNRDSGNTIY
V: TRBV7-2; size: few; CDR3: ASSLGAVGNSPLH
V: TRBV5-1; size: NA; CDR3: ASSVDGRNTEAF
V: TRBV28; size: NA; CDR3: ASSQTRYTQY
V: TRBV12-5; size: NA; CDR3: ASGLPEGGTSGTGELF
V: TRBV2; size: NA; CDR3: ASSGRTADGEKLF
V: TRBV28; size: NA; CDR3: ASSPYKTGQGYEQY
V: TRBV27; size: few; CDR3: ASSPPGQSIYNSPLH
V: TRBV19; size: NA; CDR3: ASSSGYLTLNYGYT
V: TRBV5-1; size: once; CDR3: ASSLSEGEYYEQY
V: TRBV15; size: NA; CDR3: ATSRGTETTYEQY
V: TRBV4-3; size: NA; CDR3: ASSQVGTGELF
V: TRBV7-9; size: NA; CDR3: ASSFETGQKAF
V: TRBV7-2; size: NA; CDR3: ASSFGGYYEQY
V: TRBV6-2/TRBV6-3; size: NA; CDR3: ASSYSSAGAGNNEQF
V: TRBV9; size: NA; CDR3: ASSVEGLDYGYT
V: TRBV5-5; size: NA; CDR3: ASSLTSDRYNIQY
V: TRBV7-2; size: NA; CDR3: ASSLVPLNQPQH
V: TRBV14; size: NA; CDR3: ASSPDSNYGYT
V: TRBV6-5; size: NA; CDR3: ATQWAGMNTEAF